This entry concerns a single T cell receptor (beta chain). Germline CDR1 is DFQATT and CDR2 is SNEGSKA (reference sequence). The CDR3 covers 15 residues. These data belong to a study of T cells after yellow fever vaccination. Via MiXCR, TCRdb re-called the 5' RACE reads, giving one row per CDR3 protein. The table shows roughly 260,000 distinct CDR3 sequences, with approximately 12% occurring only once. V gene TRBV20-1 combines with J gene TRBJ2-1, with 9 bases that match TRBD2. This TCR was recovered from a young man who received the YFV17D yellow fever vaccine. The input for sequencing was CD4+ T cells sorted from PBMCs, taken 45 days after the yellow fever booster vaccination. The DNA for the CDR3 is TGCAGGGGCCAGGCTCCGGGACTAGCTGTAAATGAGCAGTTCTTC. It specifies CRGQAPGLAVNEQFF.